These 3 T cell receptor beta chains were sequenced from one sample in a study of cytomegalovirus exposure and HLA in healthy donors. The method was immunoSEQ multiplex PCR; TCRdb's version includes in-frame clones alone and lacks a portion of them. The sample has 60,000 to 80,000 clones; just under 85% are singletons. Material: PBMCs. These receptors were obtained from a man aged 25-45 years in good health and CMV-seronegative.

The rearrangement uses TRBV2 and TRBJ2-1, with D maybe TRBD2 (6 bases). This CDR3 region has 14 residues. Germline V gene sequence: CDR1 SNHLY, CDR2 FYNNEI. Trimming stripped 7 bases from V and 7 bases from J, with 17 bases between. The DNA for the CDR3 is TGTGCCAGCATGGAGGGGCTGTTTTGGAATGAGCAGTTCTTC. Amino acid sequence: CASMEGLFWNEQFF.

The genes are TRBV19 and TRBJ1-1, with 9 bases fitting TRBD1. The V gene's germline CDR1 is LNHDA and CDR2 SQIVND (reference sequence). V shed 7 bases and J 5 bases; nucleotides not matched to a gene: 5. This CDR3 is 13 amino acids long. CDR3 DNA sequence: TGTGCCAGTATACAGGGGGCGAGGACTGAAGCTTTCTTT. Translating it yields CASIQGARTEAFF.

The chain uses TRBV27 and TRBJ1-1; possible D gene TRBD1, 6 bases. The V end was cut by 7 bases, the J end by 1 base, with 22 bases between. Germline CDR1 reads MNHEY; CDR2 reads SMNVEV (reference sequence). The CDR3 length is 17 residues. This CDR3 reads CASTERWGRGKNTEAFF. CDR3 nucleotides: TGTGCCAGCACCGAGCGTTGGGGGCGTGGGAAGAACACTGAAGCTTTCTTT.